This TCR beta chain was captured by sequencing in a study of control samples from healthy donors and cancer patients. Measured with immunoSEQ multiplex PCR; TCRdb has only the in-frame clones, and not every one. The repertoire holds about 79,000 clones, with roughly 93% as singletons. Germline-derived CDR1 and CDR2 are LNHDA and SQIVND (reference sequence). V lost 2 bases to trimming and J lost 1 base; unmatched junction nucleotides: 2. The CDR3 runs to 16 residues. Source material: PBMCs. The chain carries TRBV19 and TRBJ2-1; 10 bases are a match to TRBD2. The TCR comes from a woman between 40 and 55 years old with lung cancer. This CDR3 reads CASSIISGGSYNEQFF. The CDR3 region has the DNA TGTGCCAGTAGTATAATTAGCGGGGGGTCCTACAATGAGCAGTTCTTC.